The present T cell receptor beta chain was sequenced within a study of cytomegalovirus exposure and HLA in healthy donors. This clone came up a few times. TCRdb's table, derived via immunoSEQ multiplex PCR, lists solely in-frame clones and lacks some. The sample contains a few hundred thousand clones, 70% to 90% of which appear only once. Trimming took off 5 bases at V and 2 bases at J, with 16 bases between the two ends. Germline loops: CDR1 MDHEN, CDR2 SYDVKM. The CDR3 extends over 16 amino acids. The sequencing sample was made of PBMCs. The TCR comes from a woman younger than 35 in good health and CMV-seronegative. The chain is built from TRBV28 and TRBJ1-5, with D possibly being TRBD1 (6 bases). CDR3 sequence (DNA): TGTGCCAGCAGTAAGGGGGGGATGATGGGCAATCAGCCCCAGCATTTT. It codes for CASSKGGMMGNQPQHF. Complete variable domain (other parts from reference TRBV28 and TRBJ1-5): DVKVTQSSRYLVKRTGEKVFLECVQDMDHENMFWYRQDPGLGLRLIYFSYDVKMKEKGDIPEGYSVSREKKERFSLILESASTNQTSMYLCASSKGGMMGNQPQHFGDGTRLSIL.